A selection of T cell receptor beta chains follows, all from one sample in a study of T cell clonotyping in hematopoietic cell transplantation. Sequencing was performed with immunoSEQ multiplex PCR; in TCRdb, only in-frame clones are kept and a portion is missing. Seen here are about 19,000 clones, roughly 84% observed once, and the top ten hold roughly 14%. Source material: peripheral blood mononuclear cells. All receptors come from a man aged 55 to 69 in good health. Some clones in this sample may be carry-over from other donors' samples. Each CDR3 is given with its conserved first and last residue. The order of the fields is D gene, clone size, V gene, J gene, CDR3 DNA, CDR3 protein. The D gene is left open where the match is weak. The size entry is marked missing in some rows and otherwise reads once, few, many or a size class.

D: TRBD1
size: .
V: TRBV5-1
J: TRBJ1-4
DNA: TGCGCCAGCAGCTTACGGGACAGGGTTAATGAAAAACTGTTTTTT
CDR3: CASSLRDRVNEKLFF

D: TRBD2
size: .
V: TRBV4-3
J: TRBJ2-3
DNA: TGCGCCAGTAGCGGGAGGCCTTTAGGGACAGATACGCAGTATTTT
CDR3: CASSGRPLGTDTQYF

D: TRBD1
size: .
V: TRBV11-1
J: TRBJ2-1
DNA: TGTGCCAGCAGCCCCGGGACAGGGGAGTTCTCCTACAATGAGCAGTTCTTC
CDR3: CASSPGTGEFSYNEQFF

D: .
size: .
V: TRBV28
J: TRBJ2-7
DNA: TGTGCCAGCAGATTCTACCCCGGGACTTCCCGCTACGAGCAGTACTTC
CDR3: CASRFYPGTSRYEQYF

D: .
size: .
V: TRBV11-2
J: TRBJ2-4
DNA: TGTGCCAGCAGCCCGAGCGGAAGGGGTCGGCAAAACATTCAGTACTTC
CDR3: CASSPSGRGRQNIQYF

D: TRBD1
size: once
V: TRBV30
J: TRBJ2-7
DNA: TGTGCCTGTCACAGGGGCTCCTACGAGCAGTACTTC
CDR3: CACHRGSYEQYF

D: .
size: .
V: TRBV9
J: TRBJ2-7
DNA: TGTGCCAGCAGCGTCACAGGGTACGAGCAGTACTTC
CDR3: CASSVTGYEQYF

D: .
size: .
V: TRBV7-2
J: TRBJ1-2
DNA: TGTGCCAGCAGCCCCTGGGCAGGAGGCTACACCTTC
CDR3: CASSPWAGGYTF

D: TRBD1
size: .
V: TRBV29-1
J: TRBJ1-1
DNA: TGCAGCGTTGTGGCCAGGGGGGGTCTTGGCAGGAACACTGAAGCTTTCTTT
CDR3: CSVVARGGLGRNTEAFF

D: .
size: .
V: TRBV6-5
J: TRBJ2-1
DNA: TGTGCCAGCGGGGACCGTACAGGTAATGGCAATGAGCAGTTCTTC
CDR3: CASGDRTGNGNEQFF

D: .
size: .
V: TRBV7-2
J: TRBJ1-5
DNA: TGTGCCAGCAGCCTTAGACAGGATCAGCCCCAGCATTTT
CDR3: CASSLRQDQPQHF

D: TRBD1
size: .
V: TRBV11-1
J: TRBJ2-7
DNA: TGTGCCAGCAGCCCAGCGCTAGGGGGCAGCTACGAGCAGTACTTC
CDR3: CASSPALGGSYEQYF

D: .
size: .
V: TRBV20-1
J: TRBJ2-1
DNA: TGCAGTGCTGGTAGTTACAATGAGCAGTTCTTC
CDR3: CSAGSYNEQFF

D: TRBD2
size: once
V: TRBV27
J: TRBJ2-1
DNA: TGTGCCAGCAGTTTACTAGCGGGGTCTTACAATGAGCAGTTCTTC
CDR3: CASSLLAGSYNEQFF

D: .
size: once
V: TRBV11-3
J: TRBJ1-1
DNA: TGTGCCAGCAGCTTAGTTATTGGACAGCACTTTACTGAAGCTTTCTTT
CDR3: CASSLVIGQHFTEAFF

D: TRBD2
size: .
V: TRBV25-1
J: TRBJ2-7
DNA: TGTGCCAGCAGTGCCCGGGGGGGGGTCAGCTCCTACGAGCAGTACTTC
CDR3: CASSARGGVSSYEQYF

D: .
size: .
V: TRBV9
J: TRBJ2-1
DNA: TGTGCCAGCAGCCCTTCGGGGAGCGGCAATGAGCAGTTCTTC
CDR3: CASSPSGSGNEQFF

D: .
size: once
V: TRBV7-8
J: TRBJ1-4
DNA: TGTGCCAGCAGCCTAGGGCCTACTAATGAAAAACTGTTTTTT
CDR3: CASSLGPTNEKLFF

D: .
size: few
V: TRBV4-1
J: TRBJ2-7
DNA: TGCGCCAGCAGCCGCTCCTCGCAAGGACAGTACGAGCAGTACTTC
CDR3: CASSRSSQGQYEQYF

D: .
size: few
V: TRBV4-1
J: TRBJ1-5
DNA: TGCGCCAGCAGCCAAGGCCTAGGGAGTCAGCCCCAGCATTTT
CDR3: CASSQGLGSQPQHF

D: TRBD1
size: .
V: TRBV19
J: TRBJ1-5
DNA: TGTGCCAGTAGTGGACAGGGCCCGGGCCGGCCCCAGCATTTT
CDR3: CASSGQGPGRPQHF

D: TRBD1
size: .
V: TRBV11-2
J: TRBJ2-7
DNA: TGTGCCAGCAGCCCCAACAGGGGGCCCCACGAGCAGTACTTC
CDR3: CASSPNRGPHEQYF

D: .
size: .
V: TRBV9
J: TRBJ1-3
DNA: TGTGCCAGCAGCCCAGGTAGATCTGGAAACACCATATATTTT
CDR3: CASSPGRSGNTIYF

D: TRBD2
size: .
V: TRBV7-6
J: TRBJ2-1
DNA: TGTGCCAGCAGCTTAGGTAGCGGGGGGAACAATGAGCAGTTCTTC
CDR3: CASSLGSGGNNEQFF

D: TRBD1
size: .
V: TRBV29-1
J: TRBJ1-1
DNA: TGCAGCGTTGACAGGGGGAAGGGGGAAGCTTTCTTT
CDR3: CSVDRGKGEAFF

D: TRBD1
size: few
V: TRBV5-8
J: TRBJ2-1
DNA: TGTGCCAGCAGCTTGGGAGGGGGCAAGTACAATGAGCAGTTCTTC
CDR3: CASSLGGGKYNEQFF

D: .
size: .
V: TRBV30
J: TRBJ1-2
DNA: TGTGCCTCGGGACGGGACCGACCTTATGGCTACACCTTC
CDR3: CASGRDRPYGYTF

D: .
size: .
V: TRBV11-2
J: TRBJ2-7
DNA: TGTGCCAGCAGCTTAGGAGGCACTTCCTACGAGCAGTACTTC
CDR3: CASSLGGTSYEQYF

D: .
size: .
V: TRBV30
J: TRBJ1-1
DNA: TGTGCCTGGAGTGTACAGACGAACACTGAAGCTTTCTTT
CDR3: CAWSVQTNTEAFF

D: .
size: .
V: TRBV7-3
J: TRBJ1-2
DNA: TGTGCCAGCAGCTTAAGTCCAGGGAGCAACTATGGCTACACCTTC
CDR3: CASSLSPGSNYGYTF

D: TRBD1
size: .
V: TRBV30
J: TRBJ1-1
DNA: TGTGCCCGATCGGACAGGGCGAACACTGAAGCTTTCTTT
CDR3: CARSDRANTEAFF

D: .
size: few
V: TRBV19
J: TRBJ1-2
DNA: TGTGCCAGTAGTATAGAAGGCCTCGGGGTCCGACCTAACTATGGCTACACCTTC
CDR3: CASSIEGLGVRPNYGYTF

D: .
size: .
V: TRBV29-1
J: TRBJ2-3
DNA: TGCAGCGTTGACCCCGGGGCAGATACGCAGTATTTT
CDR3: CSVDPGADTQYF

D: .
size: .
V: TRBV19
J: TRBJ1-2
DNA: TGTGCCAGTAAATATGGTTATGGCTACACCTTC
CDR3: CASKYGYGYTF

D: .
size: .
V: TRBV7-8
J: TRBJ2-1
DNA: TGTGCCAGCAGCTACCCTGGGACCGTGCCCTTCTTC
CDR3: CASSYPGTVPFF

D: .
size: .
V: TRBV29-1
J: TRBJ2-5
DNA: TGCAGCGTTGAAGGCGGCGGTGAGACCCAGTACTTC
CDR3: CSVEGGGETQYF

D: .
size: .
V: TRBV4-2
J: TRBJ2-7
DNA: TGTGCCAGCGCCGGCGGAGCGCCCGAGCAGTACTTC
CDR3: CASAGGAPEQYF

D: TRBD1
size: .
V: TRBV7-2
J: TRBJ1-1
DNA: TGTGCCAGCAGCTTCGGTATGGGACAGGGCGTTGAAGCTTTCTTT
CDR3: CASSFGMGQGVEAFF

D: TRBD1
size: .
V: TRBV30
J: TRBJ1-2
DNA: TGTGCCTGGAGTGTAGGGACAGGGATTAACTATGGCTACACCTTC
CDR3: CAWSVGTGINYGYTF

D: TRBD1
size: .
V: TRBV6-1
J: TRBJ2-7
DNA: TGTGCCAGCAGGGACAGGTTGACCTACGAGCAGTACTTC
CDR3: CASRDRLTYEQYF

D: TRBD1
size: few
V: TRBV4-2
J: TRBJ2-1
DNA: TGTGCCAGCAGCCAAGATCCACAGGGGGGCTCCTACAATGAGCAGTTCTTC
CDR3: CASSQDPQGGSYNEQFF

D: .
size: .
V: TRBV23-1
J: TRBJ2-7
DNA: TGCGCCAGCAGTCAAACTCGCTTCTACGAGCAGTACTTC
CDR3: CASSQTRFYEQYF

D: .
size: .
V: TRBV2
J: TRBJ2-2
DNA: TGTGCCAGCGGGAGAGGGGAGCTGTTTTTT
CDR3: CASGRGELFF

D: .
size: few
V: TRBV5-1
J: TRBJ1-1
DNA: TGCGCCAGCAGCTTGGGGGACGGGACTGAAGCTTTCTTT
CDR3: CASSLGDGTEAFF

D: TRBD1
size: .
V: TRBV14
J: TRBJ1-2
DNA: TGTGCCAGCAGCCTACGACAGGGGGTGGGCTATGGCTACACCTTC
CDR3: CASSLRQGVGYGYTF

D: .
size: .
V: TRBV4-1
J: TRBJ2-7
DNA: TGCGCCAGCAGCCAAGAGGCCAGGGACGAGCAGTACTTC
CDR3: CASSQEARDEQYF

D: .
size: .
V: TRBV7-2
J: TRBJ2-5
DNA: TGTGCCAGCAGCGTACAGGGAATCTCCCAAGAGACCCAGTACTTC
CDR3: CASSVQGISQETQYF

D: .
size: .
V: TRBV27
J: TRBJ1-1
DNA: TGTGCCAGCAGGGGACTGAACACTGAAGCTTTCTTT
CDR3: CASRGLNTEAFF

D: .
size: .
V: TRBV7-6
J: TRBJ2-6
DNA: TGTGCCAGCAGCTTAACAGGGCAAAGGGCCAACGTCCTGACTTTC
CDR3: CASSLTGQRANVLTF

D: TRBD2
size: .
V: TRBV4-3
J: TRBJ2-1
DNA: TGCGCCAGCAGCGGACTAGCGGGGGGGCAATCGGGTAATGAGCAGTTCTTC
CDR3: CASSGLAGGQSGNEQFF

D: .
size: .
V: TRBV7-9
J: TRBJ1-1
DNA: TGTGCCAGCAGCTTACTCTCAGTTATGAACACTGAAGCTTTCTTT
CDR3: CASSLLSVMNTEAFF

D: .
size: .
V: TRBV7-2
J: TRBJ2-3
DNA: TGTGCCAGCAGCTTAAGCGGGCTCACAGATACGCAGTATTTT
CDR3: CASSLSGLTDTQYF

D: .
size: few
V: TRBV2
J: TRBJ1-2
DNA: TGTGCCAGCAGCGGGGGGATTGTCTATGGCTACACCTTC
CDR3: CASSGGIVYGYTF